This entry lists 32 T cell receptor beta chains sequenced from one sample in a study of blood T cells in healthy people across ages. Through a sample-barcoded 5' primer and a J-beta primer mix, a second PCR was run for roughly 6 to 11 cycles. TCRdb recomputed calls from the 5' RACE reads with MiXCR, one row per CDR3 protein. In the table there are approximately 1.5 million distinct CDR3 sequences, roughly 30% of which are singletons. The material sequenced was blood. These receptors all come from a woman in her twenties or thirties in good health.

The V gene is TRBV5-6, the J gene TRBJ1-1; D is possibly TRBD1 (5 bases). This CDR3 has 14 residues. V was cut by 0 bases and J by 7 bases, with 13 bases left in between. Looked up from germline, CDR1 is SGHDT and CDR2 is YYEEEE. Here the CDR3 DNA reads TGTGCCAGCAGCTTGGGACCGGGACTTCTTGAAGCTTTCTTT. It specifies CASSLGPGLLEAFF.

This rearrangement joins TRBV29-1 to TRBJ2-7; D call uncertain. The CDR3 contains 12 residues. Trimming took 7 bases from V and 7 from J, leaving 17 bases between them. Germline CDR1 reads SQVTM; CDR2 reads ANQGSEA. The CDR3 sequence is CSGGGGAREQYF. CDR3 bases: TGCAGCGGTGGTGGCGGAGCGAGGGAGCAGTACTTC.

This clonotype came up a few times. In DNA, the CDR3 is TGCGCCAGCAGCCAAGGCGCAGCCAGGAGCGGGTCAGCCAAAAACATTCAGTACTTC. Encoded protein: CASSQGAARSGSAKNIQYF. The rearrangement links TRBV4-1 to TRBJ2-4; D is perhaps TRBD2 (6 bases). CDR1 is MGHRA and CDR2 is YSYEKL in the germline V gene. The CDR3 covers 19 residues. V lost 1 base and J lost 0, with 19 bases in between.

The chain combines TRBV12-3 or TRBV12-4 with TRBJ1-4, with D uncertain. The germline V and J ends were trimmed by 6 bases and 6 bases, with 17 bases remaining between them. The length of the CDR3 is 15 residues. The CDR3 loop reads CASSPRGSFYEKLFF. Written as DNA, the CDR3 is TGTGCCAGCAGCCCCCGAGGCAGCTTTTATGAAAAACTGTTTTTT.

This clonotype showed up just a few times. The gene calls are TRBV4-2 and TRBJ1-2; D may be TRBD1 (5 bases). This CDR3 region has 17 residues. The germline CDR1 and CDR2 sequences are LGHNA and YNFKEQ. V gave up 3 bases and J gave up 1 base, with 18 bases separating them. The CDR3: CASSHPGVGAGNYGYTF. Here the CDR3 DNA reads TGTGCCAGCAGCCACCCCGGAGTAGGGGCTGGTAACTATGGCTACACCTTC.

This clonotype was observed a few times. The chain is built from TRBV5-1 and TRBJ2-7, with D possibly matching TRBD1 (6 bases). V was pared by 2 bases and J by 0 bases, with 12 bases between. CDR3 length equals 15 residues. CDR1 is SGHRS and CDR2 is YFSETQ in the germline V gene. The CDR3 protein is CASSFGQSSSYEQYF. The CDR3 nucleotides read TGCGCCAGCAGCTTCGGACAGTCCAGCTCCTACGAGCAGTACTTC.

This clonotype has ten or more counts. This chain joins TRBV29-1 and TRBJ2-1, with TRBD2 matching over 9 bases. The J segment lost 6 bases and the V segment lost 7 bases, leaving 10 bases of the junction unmatched. Germline CDR1 SQVTM, CDR2 ANQGSEA. CDR3 length: 14 amino acids. The CDR3 sequence is CSGRGAGGSNEQFF. The CDR3 bases are TGCAGCGGCCGCGGGGCGGGAGGGTCCAATGAGCAGTTCTTC.

This clonotype showed up just a few times. This chain links TRBV15 with TRBJ2-6, with D possibly TRBD1 on 5 matching bases. V lost 0 bases to trimming and J lost 2 bases, with 11 bases between them. The germline V gene has CDR1 LNHNV and CDR2 YYDKDF (reference sequence). The CDR3 extends over 17 amino acids. CDR3 protein: CATSRDKLGPGANVLTF. The CDR3 DNA sequence: TGTGCCACCAGCAGAGATAAATTGGGGCCTGGGGCCAACGTCCTGACTTTC.

The chain is built from TRBV5-1 and TRBJ2-3; D gene uncertain. There are 15 residues in the CDR3. CDR1 is SGHRS and CDR2 is YFSETQ in the germline V gene. V lost 4 bases, J lost 6 bases, and 18 bases lay in between. The DNA of the CDR3 is TGCGCCAGCAGCCCGACGGTGTGGCAATCGGATACGCAGTATTTT. This codes for CASSPTVWQSDTQYF.

The CDR3 region is CAISPSGGLNNEQFF. CDR3 coding DNA: TGTGCCATCAGCCCTAGCGGGGGACTCAACAATGAGCAGTTCTTC. V gene TRBV10-3 combines with J gene TRBJ2-1; 10 positions match TRBD2. CDR3 size: 15 residues. The germline gives CDR1 ENHRY, CDR2 SYGVKD. V trimming: 6 bases; J trimming: 5 bases; junction bases outside the gene matches: 7.

The chain recombines TRBV14 with TRBJ1-5, with 8 bases identical to TRBD1. The V segment lost 6 bases and the J segment 0 bases; nucleotides outside the gene matches: 7. The CDR3 is 16 amino acids. The germline gives CDR1 SGHDN, CDR2 FVKESK. This CDR3 reads CASRPDRANSNQPQHF. The CDR3 DNA follows: TGTGCCAGCAGGCCGGACAGGGCCAATAGCAATCAGCCCCAGCATTTT.

The genes are TRBV27 and TRBJ2-7; weak D call: TRBD2 (6 bases). Germline V CDR1 and CDR2: MNHEY, SMNVEV (reference sequence). V dropped 8 bases and J dropped 9 bases, with 17 bases sitting between them. This CDR3 spans 12 amino acids. CDR3 region: CASGPSLGGQYF. CDR3 nucleotide sequence: TGTGCCAGCGGGCCTTCTCTGGGGGGGCAGTACTTC.

The chain links TRBV27 to TRBJ2-7; D uncertain. This CDR3 comprises 14 residues. V was shortened by 4 bases and J by 1 base, with 11 bases between the two germline ends. The germline gives CDR1 MNHEY, CDR2 SMNVEV (reference sequence). DNA of the CDR3: TGTGCCAGCAGTTGGCTGGCAGCATCCTACGAGCAGTACTTC. This codes for CASSWLAASYEQYF.

J is TRBJ2-5 and V is TRBV9, with TRBD1 as a possible D gene (6 bases). V lost 4 bases to trimming and J lost 2 bases, with 15 bases between them. There are 15 residues in the CDR3. Germline V lookup: CDR1 SGDLS, CDR2 YYNGEE. The CDR3 bases are TGTGCCAGCAGCAATTACGGACAGAAGCAAGAGACCCAGTACTTC. Protein sequence: CASSNYGQKQETQYF. Full variable domain (remainder filled in from reference TRBV9 and TRBJ2-5): DSGVTQTPKHLITATGQRVTLRCSPRSGDLSVYWYQQSLDQGLQFLIQYYNGEERAKGNILERFSAQQFPDLHSELNLSSLELGDSALYFCASSNYGQKQETQYFGPGTRLLVL.

The chain carries TRBV28 and TRBJ1-2; possible D gene TRBD1, 5 bases. Trimming left V 7 bases short and J 3 bases short, with 12 bases between. CDR3 length: 13 amino acids. Germline CDR1 is MDHEN and CDR2 is SYDVKM. CDR3 DNA: TGTGCCAGCACCAGGGCAGGGCACTATGGCTACACCTTC. Translated: CASTRAGHYGYTF.

The chain is built from TRBV5-1 and TRBJ2-3; possible D gene TRBD1, 6 bases. The CDR3 spans 15 residues. V lost 1 base and J lost 6, with 15 bases in between. Per the germline V gene, CDR1 is SGHRS and CDR2 is YFSETQ. This chain's CDR3 is CASSLQGPSLDTQYF. The CDR3 coding sequence is TGCGCCAGCAGCTTGCAGGGGCCCTCACTGGATACGCAGTATTTT.

This chain uses TRBV10-3 with TRBJ2-3, with D maybe TRBD2 (6 bases). Per germline, CDR1 ENHRY and CDR2 SYGVKD. There are 15 residues in the CDR3. V lost 6 bases, J lost 3 bases, and 16 bases lay in between. As DNA, the CDR3 is TGTGCCATCAGGGAGGGTCTAGCCCCAACAGATACGCAGTATTTT. It specifies CAIREGLAPTDTQYF.

The chain combines TRBV20-1 with TRBJ2-5; TRBD2 matches at 13 bases. Germline assignment: CDR1 DFQATT and CDR2 SNEGSKA (reference sequence). The CDR3 is 15 residues long. V dropped 3 bases and J dropped 2; count of bases not matched to a gene: 3. The DNA for the CDR3 is TGCAGTGCTAGTCGGACTAGCGGGAGTCAAGAGACCCAGTACTTC. This codes for CSASRTSGSQETQYF.

The chain has TRBV29-1 and TRBJ1-2; D remains ambiguous. This CDR3 spans 14 amino acids. V was clipped by 2 bases and J by 4 bases, with 14 bases between them. Germline V gene sequence: CDR1 SQVTM, CDR2 ANQGSEA. This chain's CDR3 is CSVEPVRAAYGYTF. CDR3 coding DNA: TGCAGCGTTGAACCCGTACGGGCAGCCTATGGCTACACCTTC. The entire variable domain, with the rest obtained from reference TRBV29-1 and TRBJ1-2, is as follows: SAVISQKPSRDICQRGTSLTIQCQVDSQVTMMFWYRQQPGQSLTLIATANQGSEATYESGFVIDKFPISRPNLTFSTLTVSNMSPEDSSIYLCSVEPVRAAYGYTFGSGTRLTVV.

The table lists this clonotype with a few counts. The chain carries TRBV2 and TRBJ2-1; TRBD1 or TRBD2 may be the D gene (6 bases each). V was pared by 3 bases and J by 6 bases, with 18 bases between. This CDR3 contains 16 residues. Per the germline V gene, CDR1 is SNHLY and CDR2 is FYNNEI. CDR3 sequence reads: CASSEGGPPGFNEQFF. The CDR3 DNA reads as TGTGCCAGCAGTGAGGGGGGCCCCCCCGGGTTCAATGAGCAGTTCTTC.

As DNA, the CDR3 is TGCGCCAGCATGACAGCGGCGGGTTCCTACAATGAGCAGTTCTTC. Encoded protein: CASMTAAGSYNEQFF. The V and J genes are TRBV4-1 and TRBJ2-1; D may correspond to TRBD1 or TRBD2 (5 bases each). The V end lost 7 bases, the J end lost 1 base, and 14 bases lay between the germline ends. The germline V gene has CDR1 MGHRA and CDR2 YSYEKL. CDR3 length: 15 amino acids.

V gene TRBV12-3 or TRBV12-4 combines with J gene TRBJ2-3; perhaps TRBD1 as D (6 bases). The CDR3 is made up of 14 amino acids. Deletions cut 7 bases from V and 5 bases from J, with 16 bases between. DNA of the CDR3: TGTGCCAGCACCACGGACAGACCTGGAGATACGCAGTATTTT. It specifies CASTTDRPGDTQYF.

The chain carries TRBV20-1 and TRBJ2-3; 15 bases agree with TRBD2. Per germline, CDR1 DFQATT and CDR2 SNEGSKA (reference sequence). V was clipped by 8 bases and J by 10 bases; unmatched bases: 4. This CDR3 region has 12 residues. This CDR3 reads CSTRTSGGAQYF. The CDR3 DNA reads as TGCAGTACCCGGACTAGCGGGGGGGCGCAGTATTTT.

V usage is TRBV20-1 and J usage is TRBJ1-2; D is perhaps TRBD1 (6 bases). From germline, CDR1 is DFQATT and CDR2 SNEGSKA (reference sequence). V dropped 6 bases and J dropped 4 bases, with 12 bases sitting between them. The length of the CDR3 is 12 residues. This CDR3 reads CSAVDSSYGYTF. The CDR3 DNA sequence: TGCAGTGCCGTGGACAGCAGCTATGGCTACACCTTC.

This sequence joins TRBV10-3 and TRBJ2-3, with 10 bases lining up with TRBD2. CDR3 length equals 14 residues. Germline CDR1 ENHRY, CDR2 SYGVKD. Germline trimming cut 7 bases from V and 9 bases from J; bases unmatched to any gene: 10. The CDR3 spells CAINTGTSDMTQYF. Written as DNA, the CDR3 is TGTGCCATCAATACCGGGACTAGCGATATGACGCAGTATTTT.

The rearrangement uses TRBV12-3 or TRBV12-4 and TRBJ2-1, with 13 nucleotides matching TRBD2. V was pared by 4 bases and J by 6 bases, with 6 bases of the junction left unmatched. The CDR3 runs 16 residues. The CDR3 DNA reads TGTGCCAGCAGTTCTATACTAGCGGGAGGGCCCAATGAGCAGTTCTTC. It encodes CASSSILAGGPNEQFF.

This rearrangement joins TRBV20-1 to TRBJ2-5; 9 nucleotides align to TRBD2. This CDR3 is 14 amino acids long. Germline CDR1 and CDR2: DFQATT and SNEGSKA (reference sequence). With V trimmed by 3 bases and J by 11 bases, 13 bases remained unmatched. This CDR3 is CSARMGTSRPEQYF. The CDR3 nucleotides are TGCAGTGCTAGGATGGGGACTAGCCGCCCGGAGCAGTACTTC.

Comments on this clonotype: One end of the junction varies from germline; a read error may be responsible. This chain joins TRBV7-8 and TRBJ2-1; TRBD2 matches 14 bases. Germline CDR1 and CDR2: SGHVS and FQNEAQ. This CDR3 comprises 18 residues. The CDR3, as DNA: TGTGTCAGCAGCTTAGTCTGGGGGACTAGCGGGAGAGGTAATGAGCAGTTCTTC. This gives the protein CVSSLVWGTSGRGNEQFF.

The sample holds many counts of this clonotype. The chain is built from TRBV7-9 and TRBJ2-5; no definite D call. Germline-derived CDR1 and CDR2 are SEHNR and FQNEAQ (reference sequence). The CDR3 totals 12 residues. The V and J ends lost 5 bases and 5 bases respectively, with 9 bases between them. The CDR3 protein is CASSPDSETQYF. CDR3 in DNA: TGTGCCAGCAGCCCGGATAGCGAGACCCAGTACTTC.

The CDR3, as DNA: TGCAGTGCTAGATGGGACAGGAATTCACCCCTCCACTTT. It specifies CSARWDRNSPLHF. The chain employs TRBV20-1 and TRBJ1-6; 8 bases align to TRBD1. Germline V lookup: CDR1 DFQATT, CDR2 SNEGSKA (reference sequence). CDR3 size: 13 residues. Losses at the gene ends were 2 bases for V and 7 bases for J; bases not matched to a gene: 1.

V usage is TRBV6-5 and J usage is TRBJ1-2; no definite D call. The CDR3 has 13 residues. Germline lookup yields CDR1 MNHEY and CDR2 SVGAGI. The V end was cut by 0 bases, the J end by 7 bases, with 9 bases between. The CDR3 DNA sequence: TGTGCCAGCAGTTACTCGAAAGGGTCTGGCTACACCTTC. Encoded protein: CASSYSKGSGYTF.

This sequence joins TRBV3-1 and TRBJ2-5; D ambiguous. The CDR3 consists of 13 residues. The ends were cut back, 4 bases at V and 4 bases at J, with 10 bases in the middle. Germline V gene sequence: CDR1 LGHDT, CDR2 YNNKEL (reference sequence). The CDR3 sequence is CASSRGELETQYF. The CDR3 coding sequence is TGTGCCAGCAGCCGAGGAGAGCTAGAGACCCAGTACTTC.